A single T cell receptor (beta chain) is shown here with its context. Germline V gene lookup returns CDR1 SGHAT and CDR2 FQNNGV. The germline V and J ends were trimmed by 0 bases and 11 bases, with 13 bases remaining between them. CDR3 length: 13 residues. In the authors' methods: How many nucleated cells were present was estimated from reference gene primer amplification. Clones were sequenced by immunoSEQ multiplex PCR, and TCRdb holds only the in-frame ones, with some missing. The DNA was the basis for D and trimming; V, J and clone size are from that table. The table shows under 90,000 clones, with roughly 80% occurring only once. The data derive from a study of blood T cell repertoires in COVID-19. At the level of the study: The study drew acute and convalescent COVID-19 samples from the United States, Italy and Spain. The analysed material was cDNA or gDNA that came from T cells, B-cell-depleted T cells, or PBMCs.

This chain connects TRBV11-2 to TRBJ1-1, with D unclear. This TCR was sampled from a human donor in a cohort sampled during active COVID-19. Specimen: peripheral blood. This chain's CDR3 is CASSLERPHGAFF. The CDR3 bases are TGTGCCAGCAGCTTAGAGAGGCCTCACGGGGCTTTCTTT.